These 25 T cell receptor beta chains originate from one sample sequenced in a study of T cells after posttransplantation cyclophosphamide. The repertoire was sequenced with immunoSEQ multiplex PCR; TCRdb's copy has only in-frame clones and lacks some. In the table there are roughly 4,000 clones, about 62% of which are singletons. Sequencing input: memory CD8+ T cells sorted from blood. These receptors originate from a man aged 25 to 45 in good health and a related stem cell transplant donor.

This clone was seen a handful of times. The chain employs TRBV6-4 and TRBJ1-2; D is uncertain. This CDR3 has 11 residues. Germline V CDR1 and CDR2: MRHNA, SNTAGT. Trimming removed 5 bases at V and 9 bases at J, with 10 bases between. As DNA, the CDR3 is TGTGCCAGCAGTTACCCGACAAGCTACACCTTC. Protein product: CASSYPTSYTF.

The V and J genes are TRBV2 and TRBJ2-4, with TRBD2 identical over 7 bases. The germline V gene has CDR1 SNHLY and CDR2 FYNNEI. Trimming at V came to 2 bases and at J to 7 bases, leaving 5 bases not matched to a gene. CDR3 length: 14 residues. Here the CDR3 DNA reads TGTGCCAGCAGTGAATGGGGGGGTTGGAACATTCAGTACTTC. The encoded protein is CASSEWGGWNIQYF.

This clone was counted a few times. This chain joins TRBV14 and TRBJ1-2; D perhaps matches TRBD1 (5 bases). Trimming took off 1 base at V and 4 bases at J, with 7 bases between the two ends. Germline V gene lookup returns CDR1 SGHDN and CDR2 FVKESK. The CDR3 totals 13 residues. The CDR3 loop is CASSQGQTYGYTF. The CDR3 DNA is TGTGCCAGCAGCCAAGGACAGACCTATGGCTACACCTTC.

The chain combines TRBV9 with TRBJ2-1; TRBD1 agrees at 11 bases. J lost 8 bases, V lost 4 bases, and 11 bases had no gene match. Germline values: CDR1 SGDLS, CDR2 YYNGEE. The CDR3 contains 16 residues. The CDR3 protein is CASSPAGTGGSHEQFF. CDR3 nucleotide sequence: TGTGCCAGCAGCCCCGCCGGGACAGGGGGTTCTCATGAGCAGTTCTTC. Full variable domain (missing parts from reference TRBV9 and TRBJ2-1): DSGVTQTPKHLITATGQRVTLRCSPRSGDLSVYWYQQSLDQGLQFLIQYYNGEERAKGNILERFSAQQFPDLHSELNLSSLELGDSALYFCASSPAGTGGSHEQFFGPGTRLTVL.

This clone was seen more than once but under ten times. The rearrangement uses TRBV5-6 and TRBJ2-7, with D possibly TRBD2 on 6 matching bases. CDR1 is SGHDT, CDR2 YYEEEE, per germline. The CDR3 consists of 15 residues. V was trimmed by 4 bases and J by 0 bases, leaving 14 bases between them. The CDR3 here is CASSNWGVGSYEQYF. CDR3 in DNA: TGTGCCAGCAGCAATTGGGGGGTAGGCTCCTACGAGCAGTACTTC.

With respect to this clone: This CDR3 fails to terminate in the conserved phenylalanine or tryptophan, so it likely reflects a read error. CDR3 protein: CASSSRDRGPLNTEAFL. In DNA form, the CDR3 reads TGTGCCAGCAGCTCGCGGGACAGGGGCCCCCTGAACACTGAAGCTTTCCTT. This rearrangement joins TRBV7-9 to TRBJ1-1; 10 positions match TRBD1. The CDR3 is 17 residues long. V lost 4 bases to trimming and J lost 0 bases; unmatched junction nucleotides: 8. CDR1 is SEHNR, CDR2 FQNEAQ, per germline (reference sequence).

The chain links TRBV9 to TRBJ1-5; TRBD1 matches 7 bases. The CDR3 consists of 14 residues. Losses at the gene ends were 0 bases for V and 9 bases for J; bases not matched to a gene: 6. Germline-derived CDR1 and CDR2 are SGDLS and YYNGEE. CDR3 in amino acids: CASSVEGAAGPQHF. In DNA form, the CDR3 reads TGTGCCAGCAGCGTAGAGGGGGCCGCGGGGCCCCAGCATTTT.

Comment on this clone: The same CDR3 arises from other DNA sequences in this sample as well. The chain combines TRBV7-2 with TRBJ1-5; 9 bases line up with TRBD1. The CDR3 consists of 16 residues. Unmatched junction bases numbered 5, after V lost 1 base and J lost 4 bases. Germline CDR1 reads SGHTA; CDR2 reads FQGNSA. The CDR3 spells CASSLVGQGLNQPQHF. The CDR3 bases are TGTGCCAGCAGCTTAGTAGGACAGGGGCTTAATCAGCCCCAGCATTTT.

This clone has only a few counts. The V and J genes are TRBV4-2 and TRBJ2-7; maybe TRBD2 (5 bases). There are 15 residues in the CDR3. Germline lookup yields CDR1 LGHNA and CDR2 YNFKEQ. V was pared by 0 bases and J by 2 bases, with 11 bases between. The CDR3 nucleotides are TGTGCCAGCAGCCAAGATCCTAGCCCAACCTACGAGCAGTACTTC. As protein: CASSQDPSPTYEQYF.

This chain uses TRBV5-1 with TRBJ2-2, with D tentatively TRBD1 (5 bases). This CDR3 is built from 16 residues. Trimming shortened V by 0 bases and J by 1 base, and 10 bases separated the two germline ends. Germline values: CDR1 SGHRS, CDR2 YFSETQ. The CDR3 nucleotides read TGCGCCAGCAGCTTGGTAGGGGCCGGGAACACCGGGGAGCTGTTTTTT. This gives the protein CASSLVGAGNTGELFF.

V gene TRBV4-2 combines with J gene TRBJ2-6; 12 bases fit TRBD1. The germline V gene has CDR1 LGHNA and CDR2 YNFKEQ. This CDR3 is built from 19 residues. V lost 1 base, J lost 0 bases, and 4 bases stayed unmatched. Here the CDR3 DNA reads TGTGCCAGCAGCCAAGTGGGGACAGGGGGCGCCTCTGGGGCCAACGTCCTGACTTTC. This translates into CASSQVGTGGASGANVLTF.

In its sample, this clone was seen a few times. The rearrangement links TRBV4-1 to TRBJ2-7, with D tentatively TRBD1 (5 bases). The CDR3 length is 17 residues. V was pared by 0 bases and J by 1 base, with 16 bases between. Germline lookup yields CDR1 MGHRA and CDR2 YSYEKL. CDR3 coding DNA: TGCGCCAGCAGCCAAGAAGGGCAAGGGGCGTCTTCCTACGAGCAGTACTTC. Translated, it gives CASSQEGQGASSYEQYF.

This clone is labeled large. The rearrangement links TRBV11-2 to TRBJ2-2, with D perhaps matching TRBD1 (6 bases). The CDR3 contains 15 residues. Germline CDR1 and CDR2: SGHAT and FQNNGV. V was shortened by 5 bases and J by 6 bases, with 16 bases between the two germline ends. The DNA for the CDR3 is TGTGCCAGCAGCCCACACGGCCGGACAGCCGGGGAGCTGTTTTTT. The encoded protein is CASSPHGRTAGELFF.

The rearrangement links TRBV5-6 to TRBJ2-2; 9 bases are shared with TRBD1. The CDR3 loop spans 17 amino acids. V was pared by 6 bases and J by 4 bases, with 13 bases of the junction left unmatched. The germline V gene encodes CDR1 SGHDT and CDR2 YYEEEE. The CDR3 DNA is TGTGCCAGCACATTATCACCGACAGGGGGATCCACCGGGGAGCTGTTTTTT. Protein: CASTLSPTGGSTGELFF.

A word on this clone: One junction end does not reproduce the germline sequence, and a read error may be involved. The chain uses TRBV5-1 and TRBJ1-2, with TRBD1 identical over 8 bases. Germline V lookup: CDR1 SGHRS, CDR2 YFSETQ. The CDR3 totals 13 residues. The CDR3 region has the DNA TGCGCCAGCAGCTCTGACGGGACAGGCTTGCTCTGGTTC. It encodes CASSSDGTGLLWF.

This chain links TRBV7-3 with TRBJ2-7; no clear D. Germline CDR1 is SGHTA and CDR2 is FQGTGA. The ends were cut back, 6 bases at V and 4 bases at J, with 4 bases in the middle. The CDR3 runs 10 residues. CDR3 in amino acids: CASSYYEQYF. The CDR3 nucleotides are TGTGCCAGCAGTTATTACGAGCAGTACTTC. Together with reference TRBV7-3 and TRBJ2-7, the CDR3 gives the full variable domain: GAGVSQTPSNKVTEKGKYVELRCDPISGHTALYWYRQSLGQGPEFLIYFQGTGAADDSGLPNDRFFAVRPEGSVSTLKIQRTERGDSAVYLCASSYYEQYFGPGTRLTVT.

This clone was counted only a few times. The V and J genes are TRBV7-8 and TRBJ1-1; D is uncertain. CDR3 length: 14 residues. The V and J ends lost 5 bases and 0 bases respectively, with 10 bases between them. Germline V gives CDR1 SGHVS, CDR2 FQNEAQ. CDR3 in amino acids: CASSPVAVNTEAFF. Written as DNA, the CDR3 is TGTGCCAGCAGCCCGGTTGCGGTGAACACTGAAGCTTTCTTT.

The chain recombines TRBV27 with TRBJ2-5, with 10 bases fitting TRBD1. The tail of the sequence fits TRBJ2-7 better, so the J call may be wrong. The CDR3 is 17 amino acids. CDR1 is MNHEY and CDR2 is SMNVEV in the germline V gene (reference sequence). The chain's CDR3 is CASSLAKTGQGTYEQYF. CDR3 nucleotide sequence: TGTGCCAGCAGTCTCGCTAAGACGGGACAGGGGACCTACGAGCAGTACTTC.

This chain uses TRBV10-3 with TRBJ2-4, with 10 bases lining up with TRBD1. This CDR3 has 19 residues. V lost 3 bases, J lost 3 bases, and 14 bases stayed unmatched. Looked up from germline, CDR1 is ENHRY and CDR2 is SYGVKD. CDR3 in amino acids: CAISDPDRGSPRSKNIQYF. Here the CDR3 DNA reads TGTGCCATCAGTGACCCGGACAGGGGGAGCCCTCGAAGCAAAAACATTCAGTACTTC.

The DNA of the CDR3 is TGTGCCAGCAGTTTGGGACAGCAGAATTCCGAAAAACTGTTTTTT. It yields the protein CASSLGQQNSEKLFF. The rearrangement joins TRBV2 to TRBJ1-4, with 7 bases aligning to TRBD1. V shed 5 bases and J 8 bases; nucleotides not matched to a gene: 11. This CDR3 has 15 residues. Germline loops: CDR1 SNHLY, CDR2 FYNNEI.

The V call is TRBV9, the J call TRBJ2-7; TRBD1 matches at 9 bases. Germline V gene sequence: CDR1 SGDLS, CDR2 YYNGEE. The ends lost 3 bases at V and 6 bases at J; junction bases unmatched: 10. The CDR3 runs 15 residues. CDR3: CASSAQGAIGGEQYF. In DNA form, the CDR3 reads TGTGCCAGCAGCGCACAGGGGGCTATAGGCGGCGAGCAGTACTTC. Full variable domain (rest looked up from reference TRBV9 and TRBJ2-7): DSGVTQTPKHLITATGQRVTLRCSPRSGDLSVYWYQQSLDQGLQFLIQYYNGEERAKGNILERFSAQQFPDLHSELNLSSLELGDSALYFCASSAQGAIGGEQYFGPGTRLTVT.

Turning to this clone: Different DNA sequences within this sample yield the same CDR3. V usage is TRBV29-1 and J usage is TRBJ1-1; perhaps TRBD1 as D (6 bases). The CDR3 loop spans 12 amino acids. The germline CDR1 and CDR2 sequences are SQVTM and ANQGSEA. Deletions cut 7 bases from V and 0 bases from J, with 9 bases between. The CDR3 DNA follows: TGCAGCGCAGGGGTTATGAACACTGAAGCTTTCTTT. Its translation: CSAGVMNTEAFF.

About this clone itself: A junction boundary mismatches the germline segment, possibly from a read error. The rearrangement links TRBV19 to TRBJ2-1, with 7 bases fitting TRBD2. The CDR3 is 16 residues long. The germline V gene has CDR1 LNHDA and CDR2 SQIVND (reference sequence). The DNA for the CDR3 is TGTGCGAGTAGGCAACCGGGGCTAGCGGACTACAATGAGCAGTTCTTC. Its protein is CASRQPGLADYNEQFF.

This clone came up a few times. A far larger clone is off by one base, so a read error is likely. This sequence joins TRBV27 and TRBJ2-4; the match to TRBD1 covers 7 bases. Germline-derived CDR1 and CDR2 are MNHEY and SMNVEV (reference sequence). The CDR3 is made up of 17 amino acids. This chain's CDR3 is CASSQTGSALAKNLQYF. The CDR3 DNA follows: TGTGCCAGCAGTCAGACAGGGAGCGCGTTAGCCAAAAACCTTCAGTACTTC.

This clone was seen only a few times. This rearrangement joins TRBV9 to TRBJ2-7, with D unclear. This CDR3 comprises 15 residues. V was cut by 10 bases and J by 4 bases, with 24 bases left in between. Germline CDR1 reads SGDLS; CDR2 reads YYNGEE. This CDR3 reads CACFIRQKTAYEQYF. The DNA of the CDR3 is TGTGCCTGTTTTATCAGGCAGAAGACGGCATACGAGCAGTACTTC.